This is a list of T cell receptor beta chains from one sample in a study of T cell responses to AZD1222 COVID-19 vaccine. Sequencing used immunoSEQ multiplex PCR; TCRdb keeps in-frame clones, though not all of them. The table includes roughly 120,000 clones, just under 95% detected once. This specimen was peripheral blood, taken on day 0 of AZD1222 vaccination. These TCRs come from an adult in good health. Each CDR3 is given with its conserved first and last residue. The order of the fields is D gene, clone size, V gene, J gene, CDR3 DNA, CDR3 protein. D genes are given only for firm matches. Size tells how often a clone was seen (once, few, many) or the class of an expanded clone, and some rows leave it out.

d_gene: NA
abundance: once
v_gene: TRBV4-2
j_gene: TRBJ1-2
CDR3nt: TGTGCCAGCAGCCACCGACAGGAAGGGGACTATGGCTACACCTTC
CDR3aa: CASSHRQEGDYGYTF

d_gene: TRBD2
abundance: NA
v_gene: TRBV7-9
j_gene: TRBJ2-5
CDR3nt: TGTGCCAGCAGCTTTAGGACTAGCGGAATACTGTACCAAGAGACCCAGTACTTC
CDR3aa: CASSFRTSGILYQETQYF

d_gene: NA
abundance: NA
v_gene: TRBV4-2
j_gene: TRBJ1-5
CDR3nt: TGTGCCAGCAGCCCGGGGAGTCAGCCCCAGCATTTT
CDR3aa: CASSPGSQPQHF

d_gene: NA
abundance: NA
v_gene: TRBV28
j_gene: TRBJ1-2
CDR3nt: TGTGCCAGCAGTTTACTACTCTATGAGGGGGGCTACACCTTC
CDR3aa: CASSLLLYEGGYTF

d_gene: TRBD1
abundance: NA
v_gene: TRBV27
j_gene: TRBJ1-4
CDR3nt: TGTGCCAGCAGTTTATCGTGGACAGGCCGAGGGGAAAAACTGTTTTTT
CDR3aa: CASSLSWTGRGEKLFF

d_gene: TRBD1
abundance: NA
v_gene: TRBV18
j_gene: TRBJ1-4
CDR3nt: TGTGCCAGCTCGCCTACGACAGGGGGTAATGAAAAACTGTTTTTT
CDR3aa: CASSPTTGGNEKLFF

d_gene: TRBD1
abundance: NA
v_gene: TRBV29-1
j_gene: TRBJ2-7
CDR3nt: TGCAGCGTCCGGGACAGGACCAACTCCTACGAGCAGTACTTC
CDR3aa: CSVRDRTNSYEQYF

d_gene: NA
abundance: NA
v_gene: TRBV29-1
j_gene: TRBJ2-3
CDR3nt: TGCAGCGTCGACGCCTCTCAGACAGTTCCCACAGATACGCAGTATTTT
CDR3aa: CSVDASQTVPTDTQYF

d_gene: NA
abundance: once
v_gene: TRBV7-6
j_gene: TRBJ1-2
CDR3nt: TGTGCCAGCAGCTTACTTAGCGGTTCTGATGGCTACACCTTC
CDR3aa: CASSLLSGSDGYTF

d_gene: TRBD1
abundance: NA
v_gene: TRBV18
j_gene: TRBJ2-3
CDR3nt: TGTGCCAGCTCACCAAGAGAGGGGACAGCAGATACGCAGTATTTT
CDR3aa: CASSPREGTADTQYF

d_gene: NA
abundance: NA
v_gene: TRBV5-1
j_gene: TRBJ1-3
CDR3nt: TGCGCCAGTAAGGGGACTGGAAACACCATATATTTT
CDR3aa: CASKGTGNTIYF

d_gene: TRBD1
abundance: NA
v_gene: TRBV5-6
j_gene: TRBJ1-2
CDR3nt: TGTGCCAGCAGCTTGCGGGACAGGGGATCTGCTGGCTACACCTTC
CDR3aa: CASSLRDRGSAGYTF

d_gene: TRBD1
abundance: NA
v_gene: TRBV2
j_gene: TRBJ1-2
CDR3nt: TGTGCCACCCGCCTCGACAGGGGAGGTAACTATGGCTACACCTTC
CDR3aa: CATRLDRGGNYGYTF

d_gene: NA
abundance: NA
v_gene: TRBV5-5
j_gene: TRBJ1-1
CDR3nt: TGTGCCAGCACCGGGCCCAGGGAGAATGGGAACACTGAAGCTTTCTTT
CDR3aa: CASTGPRENGNTEAFF

d_gene: TRBD1
abundance: NA
v_gene: TRBV19
j_gene: TRBJ1-5
CDR3nt: TGTGCCAGTAGTGTCCGACAGGGCAGCAATCAGCCCCAGCATTTT
CDR3aa: CASSVRQGSNQPQHF

d_gene: NA
abundance: NA
v_gene: TRBV19
j_gene: TRBJ1-5
CDR3nt: TGTGCCAGTAGTATCCCGTCCCTAACAGGGATAAGCAATCAGCCCCAGCATTTT
CDR3aa: CASSIPSLTGISNQPQHF

d_gene: NA
abundance: NA
v_gene: TRBV4-2
j_gene: TRBJ2-5
CDR3nt: TGTGCCAGCACCACCACCCCCGGCCAGTGCGTGACCCAGTACTTC
CDR3aa: CASTTTPGQCVTQYF

d_gene: NA
abundance: NA
v_gene: TRBV3-1/TRBV3-2
j_gene: TRBJ1-5
CDR3nt: TGTGCCAGCAGCCAAGATGAGGATAGCAATCAGCCCCAGCATTTT
CDR3aa: CASSQDEDSNQPQHF

d_gene: TRBD2
abundance: NA
v_gene: TRBV14
j_gene: TRBJ2-1
CDR3nt: TGTGCCAGCAGCCCCGGGAGGGGCGATGAGCAGTTCTTC
CDR3aa: CASSPGRGDEQFF

d_gene: TRBD2
abundance: NA
v_gene: TRBV6-2/TRBV6-3
j_gene: TRBJ2-7
CDR3nt: TGTGCCAGCAGCTGGACTAGCGGGAGCGGCGAGCAGTACTTC
CDR3aa: CASSWTSGSGEQYF